A selection of T cell receptor beta chains follows, all from one sample in a study of T cell responses to AZD1222 COVID-19 vaccine. Sequencing was performed with immunoSEQ multiplex PCR; in TCRdb, only in-frame clones are kept and a portion is missing. This table has approximately 160,000 clones, around 90% appearing once. The sequencing here drew on peripheral blood, taken on day 0 of AZD1222 vaccination. Receptor source: an adult in good health. Each CDR3 is given with its conserved first and last residue. Fields, in order: D gene, clone size, J gene, V gene, CDR3 protein, CDR3 DNA. The D gene is left open where the match is weak. A row's size may be missing; if present it is once, few, many or a size class.

d_call: NA
clone_size: NA
j_call: TRBJ1-4
v_call: TRBV30
cdr3_aa: CAWSGAANEKLFF
cdr3_nt: TGTGCCTGGAGTGGGGCAGCTAATGAAAAACTGTTTTTT

d_call: NA
clone_size: few
j_call: TRBJ2-7
v_call: TRBV5-1
cdr3_aa: CASSSATDGDYEQYF
cdr3_nt: TGCGCCAGCAGCTCCGCGACAGACGGGGACTACGAGCAGTACTTC

d_call: NA
clone_size: NA
j_call: TRBJ2-6
v_call: TRBV27
cdr3_aa: CASPDWRSAGANVLTF
cdr3_nt: TGTGCCAGCCCCGACTGGCGGAGTGCGGGGGCCAACGTCCTGACTTTC

d_call: TRBD2
clone_size: once
j_call: TRBJ2-7
v_call: TRBV5-1
cdr3_aa: CASSLGRVAGGPYEQYF
cdr3_nt: TGCGCCAGCAGCTTGGGTCGGGTAGCGGGAGGGCCCTACGAGCAGTACTTC

d_call: NA
clone_size: NA
j_call: TRBJ1-2
v_call: TRBV19
cdr3_aa: CASSIDRKVSNYGYTF
cdr3_nt: TGTGCCAGTAGTATAGATCGTAAGGTATCTAACTATGGCTACACCTTC

d_call: NA
clone_size: NA
j_call: TRBJ2-2
v_call: TRBV11-2
cdr3_aa: CASSLTRTYTGELFF
cdr3_nt: TGTGCCAGCAGCTTAACGCGGACGTACACCGGGGAGCTGTTTTTT

d_call: NA
clone_size: NA
j_call: TRBJ1-4
v_call: TRBV18
cdr3_aa: CASSPGTSERLFF
cdr3_nt: TGTGCCAGCTCACCAGGTACCTCCGAGAGACTGTTTTTT

d_call: NA
clone_size: NA
j_call: TRBJ1-6
v_call: TRBV30
cdr3_aa: CAWAENSPLHF
cdr3_nt: TGTGCCTGGGCGGAGAATTCACCCCTCCACTTT

d_call: TRBD1
clone_size: NA
j_call: TRBJ1-1
v_call: TRBV19
cdr3_aa: CASLTGNEAFF
cdr3_nt: TGTGCCAGTTTGACAGGGAATGAAGCTTTCTTT

d_call: TRBD2
clone_size: NA
j_call: TRBJ2-7
v_call: TRBV18
cdr3_aa: CASSPGLAGVTALDEQYF
cdr3_nt: TGTGCCAGCTCACCGGGACTAGCGGGAGTTACGGCCTTGGACGAGCAGTACTTC

d_call: NA
clone_size: few
j_call: TRBJ2-2
v_call: TRBV2
cdr3_aa: CASSELALSGGELFF
cdr3_nt: TGTGCCAGCAGTGAACTAGCCCTCTCGGGCGGGGAGCTGTTTTTT

d_call: NA
clone_size: NA
j_call: TRBJ2-7
v_call: TRBV5-1
cdr3_aa: CASSIRTDFDEQYF
cdr3_nt: TGCGCCAGCAGCATCCGGACGGACTTCGACGAGCAGTACTTC

d_call: TRBD1
clone_size: NA
j_call: TRBJ1-2
v_call: TRBV15
cdr3_aa: CATSRSSTGPLSSGYTF
cdr3_nt: TGTGCCACCAGCAGGAGTTCGACAGGGCCTCTTTCGTCTGGCTACACCTTC

d_call: NA
clone_size: NA
j_call: TRBJ1-2
v_call: TRBV7-9
cdr3_aa: CASSAINYGYTF
cdr3_nt: TGTGCCAGCAGCGCGATCAACTATGGCTACACCTTC

d_call: NA
clone_size: NA
j_call: TRBJ2-1
v_call: TRBV27
cdr3_aa: CASGERNNEQFF
cdr3_nt: TGTGCCAGCGGCGAACGGAACAATGAGCAGTTCTTC

d_call: NA
clone_size: NA
j_call: TRBJ2-1
v_call: TRBV5-1
cdr3_aa: CASSYGGLFGDYNEQFF
cdr3_nt: TGCGCCAGCAGCTACGGTGGGCTTTTTGGGGACTACAATGAGCAGTTCTTC

d_call: NA
clone_size: few
j_call: TRBJ1-4
v_call: TRBV7-8
cdr3_aa: CASSPPTGGRGNEKLFF
cdr3_nt: TGTGCCAGCAGCCCTCCCACGGGGGGCCGGGGTAATGAAAAACTGTTTTTT

d_call: TRBD2
clone_size: NA
j_call: TRBJ2-2
v_call: TRBV10-1
cdr3_aa: CASMSGLELHPGELFF
cdr3_nt: TGCGCCAGCATGTCCGGACTAGAGTTACACCCCGGGGAGCTGTTTTTT

d_call: TRBD2
clone_size: NA
j_call: TRBJ2-1
v_call: TRBV27
cdr3_aa: CATGLAGGVSYNEQFF
cdr3_nt: TGTGCCACGGGACTAGCGGGAGGGGTAAGCTACAATGAGCAGTTCTTC

d_call: NA
clone_size: once
j_call: TRBJ2-4
v_call: TRBV23-1
cdr3_aa: CASSQFGGTGLAKNIQYF
cdr3_nt: TGCGCCAGCAGTCAATTTGGGGGGACCGGCTTAGCCAAAAACATTCAGTACTTC

d_call: NA
clone_size: NA
j_call: TRBJ1-1
v_call: TRBV18
cdr3_aa: CASSSDSMNTEAFF
cdr3_nt: TGTGCCAGCTCTTCGGACAGCATGAACACTGAAGCTTTCTTT

d_call: TRBD1
clone_size: NA
j_call: TRBJ1-4
v_call: TRBV5-6
cdr3_aa: CASSWAGQGLEKLFF
cdr3_nt: TGTGCCAGCAGCTGGGCTGGACAGGGGTTAGAAAAACTGTTTTTT